This T cell receptor beta chain was recorded in a study of blood T cell repertoires in COVID-19. Overall study: T cells, B-cell-depleted T cells, or PBMCs supplied cDNA or gDNA.

Assignment of participants to cohorts was predicated upon participant-reported clinical history. Germline CDR1 is DFQATT and CDR2 is SNEGSKA (reference sequence). The V and J ends lost 3 bases and 3 bases, in that order; junction bases with no gene match: 8. The CDR3 sequence is 15 residues long. Some clones are missing from TCRdb's copy, which holds only in-frame ones; the method was immunoSEQ multiplex PCR. This repertoire shows under 200,000 clones, roughly 80% found once; its top ten account for about 6%. This clonotype was sampled from a woman aged 40 to 50 with acute COVID-19. Material for sequencing was PBMCs or T cells enriched from blood (not recorded which). The chain uses TRBV20-1 and TRBJ2-1, with TRBD2 matching 7 bases. CDR3 amino acids: CSASSPGGNYNEQFF. The CDR3 DNA follows: TGCAGTGCTAGTAGCCCGGGGGGTAACTACAATGAGCAGTTCTTC.